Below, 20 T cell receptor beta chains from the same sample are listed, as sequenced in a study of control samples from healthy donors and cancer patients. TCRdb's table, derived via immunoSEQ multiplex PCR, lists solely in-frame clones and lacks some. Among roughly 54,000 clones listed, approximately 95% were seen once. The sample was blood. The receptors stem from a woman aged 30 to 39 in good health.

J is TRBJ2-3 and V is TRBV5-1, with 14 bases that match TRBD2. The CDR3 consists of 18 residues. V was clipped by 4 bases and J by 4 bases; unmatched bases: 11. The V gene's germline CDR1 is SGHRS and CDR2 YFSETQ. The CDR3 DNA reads TGCGCCAGCAGCGCCCTGCAGGGACTAGCGGGAGCATCAGATACGCAGTATTTT. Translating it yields CASSALQGLAGASDTQYF.

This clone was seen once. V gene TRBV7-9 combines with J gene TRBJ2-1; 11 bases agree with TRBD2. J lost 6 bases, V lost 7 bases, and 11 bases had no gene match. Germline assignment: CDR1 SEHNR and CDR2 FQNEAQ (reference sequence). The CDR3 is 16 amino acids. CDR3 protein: CASISSASGRSNEQFF. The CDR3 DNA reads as TGTGCCAGCATCTCAAGCGCTAGCGGGAGGAGCAATGAGCAGTTCTTC.

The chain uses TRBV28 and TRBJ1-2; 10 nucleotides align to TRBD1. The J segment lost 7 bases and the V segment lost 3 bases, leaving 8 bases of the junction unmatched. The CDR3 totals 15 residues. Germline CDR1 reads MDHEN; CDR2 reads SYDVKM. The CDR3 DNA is TGTGCCAGCAGTTTCTCAGGGACAGGGGTCTTTGGCTACACCTTC. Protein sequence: CASSFSGTGVFGYTF.

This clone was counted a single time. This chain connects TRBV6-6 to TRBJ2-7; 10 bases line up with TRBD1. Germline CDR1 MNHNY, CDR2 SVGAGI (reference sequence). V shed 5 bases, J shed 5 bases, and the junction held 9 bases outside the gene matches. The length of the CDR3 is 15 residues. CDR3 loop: CASSQLRDRGHEQYF. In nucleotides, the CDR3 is TGTGCCAGCAGTCAACTCCGGGACAGGGGCCACGAGCAGTACTTC.

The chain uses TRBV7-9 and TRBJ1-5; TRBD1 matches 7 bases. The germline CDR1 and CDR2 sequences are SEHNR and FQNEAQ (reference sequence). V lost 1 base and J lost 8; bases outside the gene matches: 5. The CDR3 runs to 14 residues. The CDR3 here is CASSLGTGNEPQHF. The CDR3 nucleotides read TGTGCCAGCAGCTTAGGGACAGGTAATGAGCCCCAGCATTTT.

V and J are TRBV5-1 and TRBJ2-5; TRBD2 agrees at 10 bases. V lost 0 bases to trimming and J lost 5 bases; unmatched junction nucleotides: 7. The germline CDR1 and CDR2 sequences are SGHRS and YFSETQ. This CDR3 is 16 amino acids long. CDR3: CASSLEVAGGWETQYF. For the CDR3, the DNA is TGCGCCAGCAGCTTGGAAGTAGCGGGAGGATGGGAGACCCAGTACTTC.

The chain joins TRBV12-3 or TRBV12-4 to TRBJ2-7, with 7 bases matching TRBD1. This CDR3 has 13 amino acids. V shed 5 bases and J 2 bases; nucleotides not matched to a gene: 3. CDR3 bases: TGTGCCAGCAGTACGGGACAGCCCTACGAGCAGTACTTC. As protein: CASSTGQPYEQYF.

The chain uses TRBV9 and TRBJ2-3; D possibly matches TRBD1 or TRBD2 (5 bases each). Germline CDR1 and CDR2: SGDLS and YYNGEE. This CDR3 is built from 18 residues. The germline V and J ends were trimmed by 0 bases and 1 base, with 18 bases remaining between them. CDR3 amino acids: CASSVEGGGDSRTDTQYF. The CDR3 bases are TGTGCCAGCAGCGTAGAAGGTGGGGGAGACTCCCGCACAGATACGCAGTATTTT.

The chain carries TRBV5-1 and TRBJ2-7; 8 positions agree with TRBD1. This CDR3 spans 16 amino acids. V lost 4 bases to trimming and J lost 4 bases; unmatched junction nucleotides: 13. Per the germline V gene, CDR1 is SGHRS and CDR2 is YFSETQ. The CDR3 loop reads CASSNGPGTGEYEQYF. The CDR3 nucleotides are TGCGCCAGCAGCAACGGTCCCGGGACAGGCGAATACGAGCAGTACTTC.

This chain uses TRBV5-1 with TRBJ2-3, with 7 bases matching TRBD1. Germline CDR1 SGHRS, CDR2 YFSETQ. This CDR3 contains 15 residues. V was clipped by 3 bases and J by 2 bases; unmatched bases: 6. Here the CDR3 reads CASSWTGSATDTQYF. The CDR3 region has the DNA TGCGCCAGCAGCTGGACAGGTAGCGCCACAGATACGCAGTATTTT.

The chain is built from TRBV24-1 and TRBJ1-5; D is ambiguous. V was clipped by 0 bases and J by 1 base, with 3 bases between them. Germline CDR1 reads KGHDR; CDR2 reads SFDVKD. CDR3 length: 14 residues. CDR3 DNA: TGTGCCACCAGTGATTTGAGGAGCAATCAGCCCCAGCATTTT. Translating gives CATSDLRSNQPQHF.

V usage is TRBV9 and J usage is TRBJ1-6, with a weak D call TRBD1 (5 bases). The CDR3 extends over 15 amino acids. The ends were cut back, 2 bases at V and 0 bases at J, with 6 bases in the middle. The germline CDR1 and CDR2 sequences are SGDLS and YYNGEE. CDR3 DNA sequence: TGTGCCAGCAGCGTCGACAGCTCCTATAATTCACCCCTCCACTTT. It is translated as CASSVDSSYNSPLHF.

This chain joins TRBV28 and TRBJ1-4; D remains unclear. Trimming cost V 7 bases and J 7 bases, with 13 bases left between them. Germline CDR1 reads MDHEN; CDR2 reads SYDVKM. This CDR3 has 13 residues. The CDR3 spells CASKSFTGEKLFF. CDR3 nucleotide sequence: TGTGCCAGCAAGAGTTTCACTGGTGAAAAACTGTTTTTT.

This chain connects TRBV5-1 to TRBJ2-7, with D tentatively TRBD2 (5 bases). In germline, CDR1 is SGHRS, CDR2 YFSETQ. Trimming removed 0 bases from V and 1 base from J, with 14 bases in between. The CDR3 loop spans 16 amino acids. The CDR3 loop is CASSLAGVRDSYEQYF. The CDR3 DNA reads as TGCGCCAGCAGCTTGGCCGGGGTGAGGGATTCCTACGAGCAGTACTTC.

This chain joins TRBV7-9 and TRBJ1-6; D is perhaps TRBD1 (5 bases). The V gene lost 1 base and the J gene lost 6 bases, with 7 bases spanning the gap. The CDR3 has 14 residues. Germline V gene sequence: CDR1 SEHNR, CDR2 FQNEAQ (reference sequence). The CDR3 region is CASSLGTPNSPLHF. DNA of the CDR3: TGTGCCAGCAGCTTAGGGACACCTAATTCACCCCTCCACTTT. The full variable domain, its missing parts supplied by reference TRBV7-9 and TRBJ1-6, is DTGVSQNPRHKITKRGQNVTFRCDPISEHNRLYWYRQTLGQGPEFLTYFQNEAQLEKSRLLSDRFSAERPKGSFSTLEIQRTEQGDSAMYLCASSLGTPNSPLHFGNGTRLTVT.

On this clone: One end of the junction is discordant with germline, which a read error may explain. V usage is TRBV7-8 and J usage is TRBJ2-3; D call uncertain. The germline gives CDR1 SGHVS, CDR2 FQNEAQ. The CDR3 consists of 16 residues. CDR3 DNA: TGTGCCAACAGCTTAGCAGCCCCCCGGAGCACAGATACGCAGTATTTT. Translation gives CANSLAAPRSTDTQYF.

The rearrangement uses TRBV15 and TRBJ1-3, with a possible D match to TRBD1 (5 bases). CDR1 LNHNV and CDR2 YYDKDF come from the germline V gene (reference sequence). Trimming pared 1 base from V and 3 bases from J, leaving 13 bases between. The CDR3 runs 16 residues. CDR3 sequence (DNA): TGTGCCACCAGCAGAGTCCCAATGGGGGGTGGAAACACCATATATTTT. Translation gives CATSRVPMGGGNTIYF.

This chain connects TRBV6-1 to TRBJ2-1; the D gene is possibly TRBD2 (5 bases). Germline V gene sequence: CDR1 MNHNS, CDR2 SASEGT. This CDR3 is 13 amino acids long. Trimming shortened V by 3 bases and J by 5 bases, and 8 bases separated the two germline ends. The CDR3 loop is CASSEGAHNEQFF. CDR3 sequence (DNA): TGTGCCAGCAGTGAGGGAGCCCACAATGAGCAGTTCTTC.

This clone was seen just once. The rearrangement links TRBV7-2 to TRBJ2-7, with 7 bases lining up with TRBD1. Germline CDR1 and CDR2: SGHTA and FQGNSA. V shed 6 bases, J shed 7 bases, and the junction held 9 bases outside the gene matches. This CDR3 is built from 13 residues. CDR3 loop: CASSRDSPGEQYF. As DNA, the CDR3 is TGTGCCAGCAGTAGGGACAGCCCTGGGGAGCAGTACTTC.

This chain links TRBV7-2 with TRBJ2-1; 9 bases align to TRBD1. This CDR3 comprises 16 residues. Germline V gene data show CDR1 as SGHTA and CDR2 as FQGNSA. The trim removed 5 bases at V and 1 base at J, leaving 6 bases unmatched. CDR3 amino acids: CASSPPGTGSYNEQFF. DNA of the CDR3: TGTGCCAGCAGCCCCCCCGGGACAGGGTCCTACAATGAGCAGTTCTTC.